The 27 T cell receptor beta chains given below trace back to one sample, sequenced in a study of Graves' ophthalmopathy and Graves' hyperthyroidism. CDR3 regions of TCR beta were amplified from RNA transcripts. After a first-round RT-PCR with HTBI primers, a second-round multiplex PCR was run. TCRdb re-called the multiplex PCR reads through MiXCR, storing one row per CDR3 protein. The sample yields fewer than 400,000 distinct CDR3 sequences, around 19% seen once. Sequencing was carried out using peripheral blood. The source is a woman younger than 35 with Graves' ophthalmopathy.

This clonotype was seen ten or more times. V gene TRBV7-2 combines with J gene TRBJ1-1, with unresolved D. This CDR3 is 14 amino acids long. Trimming removed 0 bases at V and 4 bases at J, with 9 bases between. CDR1 is SGHTA, CDR2 FQGNSA, per germline. The DNA of the CDR3 is TGTGCCAGCAGCTTAGCGAACGGGGTCACTGAAGCTTTCTTT. Translating it yields CASSLANGVTEAFF.

This clonotype was seen many times. The chain uses TRBV12-3 or TRBV12-4 and TRBJ1-3; maybe TRBD1 (6 bases). Trimming removed 7 bases at V and 1 base at J, with 11 bases between. There are 14 residues in the CDR3. The CDR3: CASTLTGSGNTIYF. CDR3 coding DNA: TGTGCCAGCACCCTAACAGGGTCTGGAAACACCATATATTTT.

This clonotype was seen a few times. This chain links TRBV6-2 or TRBV6-3 with TRBJ2-5, with TRBD1 matching 12 bases. The V and J ends lost 2 bases and 5 bases, in that order; junction bases with no gene match: 3. Germline CDR1 and CDR2: MNHEY and SVGEGT. This CDR3 has 15 residues. CDR3: CASSYGTGGLETQYF. DNA of the CDR3: TGTGCCAGCAGTTACGGGACAGGGGGCCTGGAGACCCAGTACTTC.

The sample holds many counts of this clonotype. The V gene is TRBV19, the J gene TRBJ1-5; D ambiguous. Trimming removed 7 bases at V and 2 bases at J, with 15 bases between. Germline CDR1 is LNHDA and CDR2 is SQIVND (reference sequence). This CDR3 contains 15 residues. CDR3 coding DNA: TGTGCCAGTATGTGGACGGGTGGAGGCAATCAGCCCCAGCATTTT. It yields the protein CASMWTGGGNQPQHF.

This clonotype has at least ten counts. This chain links TRBV6-5 with TRBJ1-1, with D tentatively TRBD1 (6 bases). This CDR3 contains 15 residues. V dropped 0 bases and J dropped 0 bases, with 8 bases sitting between them. Germline V CDR1 and CDR2: MNHEY, SVGAGI. Here the CDR3 DNA reads TGTGCCAGCAGTTACTCTGACAGGATGAACACTGAAGCTTTCTTT. Translating gives CASSYSDRMNTEAFF.

This clonotype occurred many times. The rearrangement links TRBV12-3 or TRBV12-4 to TRBJ1-1; D possibly corresponds to TRBD1 (6 bases). Trimming left V 4 bases short and J 2 bases short, with 11 bases between. The CDR3 has 14 residues. Written as DNA, the CDR3 is TGTGCCAGCAGTTGGGGGGCCTTAAACACTGAAGCTTTCTTT. Protein: CASSWGALNTEAFF.

This clonotype appeared many times. This chain uses TRBV6-1 with TRBJ2-2; D unclear. V was shortened by 2 bases and J by 7 bases, with 11 bases between the two germline ends. The germline V gene has CDR1 MNHNS and CDR2 SASEGT. The CDR3 totals 14 residues. The CDR3 reads CASSESQEGGELFF. The CDR3 bases are TGTGCCAGCAGTGAAAGTCAGGAAGGCGGGGAGCTGTTTTTT.

This clonotype was counted only a few times. The chain recombines TRBV30 with TRBJ2-5; 10 bases line up with TRBD2. CDR1 GTSNPN and CDR2 SVGIG come from the germline V gene (reference sequence). V lost 2 bases and J lost 3; bases outside the gene matches: 9. The CDR3 sequence is 16 residues long. The CDR3 is CAWSSRLAGVKETQYF. The CDR3 coding sequence is TGTGCCTGGAGTTCGAGGCTAGCGGGGGTAAAAGAGACCCAGTACTTC.

This clonotype was detected ten times or more. V is TRBV12-3 or TRBV12-4 and J is TRBJ1-5; D may be TRBD1 (5 bases). V lost 4 bases and J 7 bases, leaving 14 bases between the germline ends. CDR3 length equals 14 residues. The CDR3 nucleotides read TGTGCCAGCAGTTCGGCAGGGCCCGGGCAGCCCCAGCATTTT. This encodes CASSSAGPGQPQHF.

The chain is built from TRBV28 and TRBJ2-4; 11 bases are shared with TRBD1. V lost 6 bases to trimming and J lost 8 bases; unmatched junction nucleotides: 6. The CDR3 consists of 14 residues. Germline loops: CDR1 MDHEN, CDR2 SYDVKM. CDR3 bases: TGTGCCAGCAGGGCAGCGGGACAGGGGGACATTCAGTACTTC. Translating it yields CASRAAGQGDIQYF.

The table lists this clonotype with many counts. V is TRBV20-1 and J is TRBJ1-5, with a weak D call TRBD1 (5 bases). Trimming removed 5 bases at V and 3 bases at J, with 11 bases between. Germline V gene data show CDR1 as DFQATT and CDR2 as SNEGSKA (reference sequence). This CDR3 has 13 residues. CDR3 sequence: CSAPPGTNQPQHF. CDR3 bases: TGCAGTGCTCCCCCCGGGACCAATCAGCCCCAGCATTTT.

This clonotype was seen at least ten times. The rearrangement joins TRBV6-2 or TRBV6-3 to TRBJ1-5; D ambiguous. The CDR3 has 20 amino acids. Germline CDR1 is MNHEY and CDR2 is SVGEGT. Deletions cut 0 bases from V and 2 bases from J, with 23 bases between. CDR3 nucleotides: TGTGCCAGCAGTTACTCGATCTTGGGAGCGTCCCCCGTGGGCAATCAGCCCCAGCATTTT. This gives the protein CASSYSILGASPVGNQPQHF.

Many counts were recorded for this clonotype. The V call is TRBV12-3 or TRBV12-4, the J call TRBJ2-7; no firm D call. This CDR3 is built from 14 residues. V lost 3 bases to trimming and J lost 6 bases, with 15 bases between them. This CDR3 is CASSLGARSIEQYF. The DNA for the CDR3 is TGTGCCAGCAGTTTGGGCGCGCGCAGTATCGAGCAGTACTTC.

This clonotype came up many times. CDR3 sequence (DNA): TGCGCCAGCAGCCAAGATCGGGCCAGCCTCGCTAACTATGGCTACACCTTC. The encoded protein is CASSQDRASLANYGYTF. The rearrangement links TRBV4-3 to TRBJ1-2; D remains ambiguous. In germline, CDR1 is LGHNA, CDR2 YSLEER. Trimming pared 0 bases from V and 0 bases from J, leaving 14 bases between. CDR3 length: 17 amino acids.

This clonotype occurred many times. The V and J genes are TRBV19 and TRBJ1-2, with a possible D match to TRBD1 (5 bases). The V and J ends lost 10 bases and 8 bases respectively, with 14 bases between them. The CDR3 contains 11 residues. CDR1 and CDR2 (germline): LNHDA, SQIVND (reference sequence). In nucleotides, the CDR3 is TGTGCCATCCGAGCGGGGGAAGGCTACACCTTC. It yields the protein CAIRAGEGYTF.

The chain carries TRBV27 and TRBJ1-2; a weak D match, TRBD1 (6 bases). The ends were cut back, 8 bases at V and 7 bases at J, with 20 bases in the middle. This CDR3 has 14 residues. Germline V gives CDR1 MNHEY, CDR2 SMNVEV (reference sequence). In DNA form, the CDR3 reads TGTGCCAGCTCTACGGGGACATTACCACTTGGCTACACCTTC. This translates into CASSTGTLPLGYTF.

This clonotype has a count of ten or more. This rearrangement joins TRBV29-1 to TRBJ1-3; D uncertain. Per germline, CDR1 SQVTM and CDR2 ANQGSEA. The CDR3 extends over 15 amino acids. V was trimmed by 4 bases and J by 4 bases, leaving 17 bases between them. As DNA, the CDR3 is TGCAGCGTTGTAGGCGACAAAAGTTCCGGAAACACCATATATTTT. This gives the protein CSVVGDKSSGNTIYF.

Only a few counts were recorded for this clonotype. The chain uses TRBV10-1 and TRBJ2-2; D unclear. Germline CDR1 and CDR2: WNHNN and SYGVQD (reference sequence). The V end lost 6 bases, the J end lost 4 bases, and 15 bases lay between the germline ends. CDR3 length: 15 residues. CDR3 protein: CASRVVRTSTGELFF. Here the CDR3 DNA reads TGCGCCAGCAGGGTTGTACGGACGTCCACCGGGGAGCTGTTTTTT.

This clonotype showed up many times. The chain has TRBV30 and TRBJ1-1, with no clear D. The CDR3 runs to 14 residues. Deletions cut 2 bases from V and 1 base from J, with 11 bases between. Germline assignment: CDR1 GTSNPN and CDR2 SVGIG (reference sequence). In DNA, the CDR3 is TGTGCCTGGAGTCCACAGACACCGAACACTGAAGCTTTCTTT. It translates to CAWSPQTPNTEAFF.

The chain recombines TRBV13 with TRBJ2-5; 14 bases line up with TRBD2. The CDR3 totals 18 residues. Germline loops: CDR1 PRHDT, CDR2 FYEKMQ (reference sequence). With V trimmed by 5 bases and J by 3 bases, 11 bases remained unmatched. DNA of the CDR3: TGTGCCAGCAGCCCCGGGACTAGCGGGAGTTATCACAAAGAGACCCAGTACTTC. It encodes CASSPGTSGSYHKETQYF.

In its sample, this clonotype was seen a few times. The gene calls are TRBV28 and TRBJ1-6; possible D gene TRBD1, 5 bases. Trimming took 5 bases from V and 4 from J, leaving 15 bases between them. Germline V gene sequence: CDR1 MDHEN, CDR2 SYDVKM. This CDR3 contains 16 residues. The CDR3 loop is CASSPIGAGYNSPLHF. Here the CDR3 DNA reads TGTGCCAGCAGTCCCATCGGGGCAGGGTATAATTCACCCCTCCACTTT.

Many counts were recorded for this clonotype. The chain couples TRBV30 to TRBJ2-2; D not certain. The CDR3 runs to 12 residues. V lost 8 bases to trimming and J lost 4 bases, with 11 bases between them. Germline assignment: CDR1 GTSNPN and CDR2 SVGIG (reference sequence). The CDR3 region is CAGSEVTGELFF. The CDR3 region has the DNA TGTGCCGGCTCAGAGGTCACCGGGGAGCTGTTTTTT. Variable domain in full (rest from reference TRBV30 and TRBJ2-2): SQTIHQWPATLVQPVGSPLSLECTVEGTSNPNLYWYRQAAGRGLQLLFYSVGIGQISSEVPQNLSASRPQDRQFILSSKKLLLSDSGFYLCAGSEVTGELFFGEGSRLTVL.

The chain links TRBV27 to TRBJ2-7; a weak D match, TRBD1 (5 bases). The V end lost 5 bases, the J end lost 3 bases, and 11 bases lay between the germline ends. The CDR3 length is 13 residues. Germline CDR1 MNHEY, CDR2 SMNVEV (reference sequence). CDR3 in amino acids: CASSVGQVYEQYF. CDR3 nucleotide sequence: TGTGCCAGCAGTGTGGGGCAAGTCTACGAGCAGTACTTC.

This clonotype was observed at least ten times. The V gene is TRBV14, the J gene TRBJ2-5; D gene uncertain. Trimming shortened V by 1 base and J by 3 bases, and 18 bases separated the two germline ends. CDR1 is SGHDN and CDR2 is FVKESK in the germline V gene. The CDR3 is 17 amino acids. The CDR3 sequence is CASSQVPPKRTKETQYF. CDR3 nucleotides: TGTGCCAGCAGCCAAGTCCCCCCTAAGAGGACCAAAGAGACCCAGTACTTC.

This clonotype was observed many times. A much larger clone sits a single nucleotide away, making a read error possible. The gene calls are TRBV6-2 or TRBV6-3 and TRBJ1-1; tentatively, D is TRBD1 (6 bases). V lost 4 bases and J 10 bases, leaving 16 bases between the germline ends. Germline CDR1 MNHEY, CDR2 SVGEGT. This CDR3 is built from 13 residues. CDR3 DNA: TGTGCCAGCAGTTCAACAGGGATTTCGGGAGCTTTCTTT. Amino acids: CASSSTGISGAFF.

This clonotype was detected only a few times. V usage is TRBV12-3 or TRBV12-4 and J usage is TRBJ1-6; the D gene is possibly TRBD1 (6 bases). The CDR3 totals 18 residues. V was pared by 2 bases and J by 4 bases, with 18 bases between. The CDR3 nucleotides read TGTGCCAGCAGTTTATTGGATAGGGGGGCGAGGTATAATTCACCCCTCCACTTT. Translating gives CASSLLDRGARYNSPLHF.

The rearrangement uses TRBV12-3 or TRBV12-4 and TRBJ1-2; D is perhaps TRBD1 (6 bases). V lost 5 bases to trimming and J lost 5 bases, with 15 bases between them. The CDR3 has 14 amino acids. CDR3 in amino acids: CASSPSIQGYGYTF. The CDR3 DNA reads TGTGCCAGCAGTCCCTCCATCCAGGGGTATGGCTACACCTTC.